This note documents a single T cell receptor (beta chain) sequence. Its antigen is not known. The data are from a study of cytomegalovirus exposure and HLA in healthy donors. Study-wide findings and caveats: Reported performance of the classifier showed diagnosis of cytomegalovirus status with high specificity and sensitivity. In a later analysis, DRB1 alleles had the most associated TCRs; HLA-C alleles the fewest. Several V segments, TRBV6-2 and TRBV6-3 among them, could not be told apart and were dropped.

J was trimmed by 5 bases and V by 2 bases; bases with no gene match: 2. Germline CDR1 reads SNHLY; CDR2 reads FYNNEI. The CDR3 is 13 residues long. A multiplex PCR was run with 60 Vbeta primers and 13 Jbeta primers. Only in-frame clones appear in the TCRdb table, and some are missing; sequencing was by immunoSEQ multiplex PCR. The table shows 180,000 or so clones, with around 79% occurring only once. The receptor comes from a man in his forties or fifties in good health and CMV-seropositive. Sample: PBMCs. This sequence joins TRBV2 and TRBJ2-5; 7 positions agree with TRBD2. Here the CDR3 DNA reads TGTGCCAGCAGTGAATGGCGGGGGGAGACCCAGTACTTC. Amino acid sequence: CASSEWRGETQYF.